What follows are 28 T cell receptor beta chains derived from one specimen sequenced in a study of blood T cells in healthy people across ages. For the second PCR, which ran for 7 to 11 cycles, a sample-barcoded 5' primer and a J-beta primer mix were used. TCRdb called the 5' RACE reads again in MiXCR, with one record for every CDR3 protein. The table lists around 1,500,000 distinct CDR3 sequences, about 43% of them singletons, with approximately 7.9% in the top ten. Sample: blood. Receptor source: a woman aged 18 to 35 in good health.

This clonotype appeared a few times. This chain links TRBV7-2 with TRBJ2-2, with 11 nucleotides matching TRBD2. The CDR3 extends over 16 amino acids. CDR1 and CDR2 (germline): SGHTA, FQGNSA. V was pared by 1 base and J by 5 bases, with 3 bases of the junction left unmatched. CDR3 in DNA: TGTGCCAGCAGCTTAGTAGCGGGGGGGCCGACCGGGGAGCTGTTTTTT. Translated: CASSLVAGGPTGELFF.

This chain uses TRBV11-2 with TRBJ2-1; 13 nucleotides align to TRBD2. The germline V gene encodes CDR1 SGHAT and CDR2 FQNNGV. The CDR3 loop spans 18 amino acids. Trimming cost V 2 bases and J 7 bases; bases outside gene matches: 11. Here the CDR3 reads CASSLIGVATSGRNEQFF. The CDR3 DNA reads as TGTGCCAGCAGCTTAATCGGGGTTGCGACTAGCGGGAGGAATGAGCAGTTCTTC.

The DNA of the CDR3 is TGTGCCAGCAGTTCCACCCGACAGGGGGTTATCCAAGAGACCCAGTACTTC. Protein sequence: CASSSTRQGVIQETQYF. The chain employs TRBV7-9 and TRBJ2-5; 9 bases agree with TRBD1. The V segment lost 6 bases and the J segment 1 base; nucleotides outside the gene matches: 12. This CDR3 has 17 residues. CDR1 SEHNR and CDR2 FQNEAQ come from the germline V gene (reference sequence).

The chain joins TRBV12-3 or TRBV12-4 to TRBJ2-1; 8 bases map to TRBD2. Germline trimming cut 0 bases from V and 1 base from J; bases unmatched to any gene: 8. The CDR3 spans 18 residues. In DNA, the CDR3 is TGTGCCAGCAGTTTAGCCCCAAAACTAGCGGAGTCCTACAATGAGCAGTTCTTC. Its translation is CASSLAPKLAESYNEQFF.

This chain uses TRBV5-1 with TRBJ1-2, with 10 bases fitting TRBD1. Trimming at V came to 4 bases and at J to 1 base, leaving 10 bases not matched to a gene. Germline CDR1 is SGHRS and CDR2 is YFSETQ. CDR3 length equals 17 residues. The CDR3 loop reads CASSPRQGALFNYGYTF. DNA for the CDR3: TGCGCCAGCAGCCCGCGACAGGGGGCCCTTTTTAACTATGGCTACACCTTC.

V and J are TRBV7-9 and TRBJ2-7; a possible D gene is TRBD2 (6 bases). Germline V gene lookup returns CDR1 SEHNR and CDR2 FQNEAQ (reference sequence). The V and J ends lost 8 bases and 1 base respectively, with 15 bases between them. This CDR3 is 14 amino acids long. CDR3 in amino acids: CASGPRDWSYEQYF. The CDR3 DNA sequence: TGTGCCAGCGGCCCCCGGGACTGGTCCTACGAGCAGTACTTC.

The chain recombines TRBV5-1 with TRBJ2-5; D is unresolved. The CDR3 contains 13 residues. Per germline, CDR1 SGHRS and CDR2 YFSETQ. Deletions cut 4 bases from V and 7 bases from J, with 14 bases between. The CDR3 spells CASSLPIDGTQYF. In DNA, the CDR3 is TGCGCCAGCAGCCTACCCATAGATGGGACCCAGTACTTC.

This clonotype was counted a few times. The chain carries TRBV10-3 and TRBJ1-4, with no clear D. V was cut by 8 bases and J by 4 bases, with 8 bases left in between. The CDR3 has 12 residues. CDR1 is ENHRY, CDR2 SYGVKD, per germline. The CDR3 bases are TGTGCCATCTCCAGTCTTAATGAAAAACTGTTTTTT. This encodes CAISSLNEKLFF.

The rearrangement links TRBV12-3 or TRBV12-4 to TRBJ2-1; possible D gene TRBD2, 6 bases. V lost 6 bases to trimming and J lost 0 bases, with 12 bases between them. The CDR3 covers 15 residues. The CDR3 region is CASRSSVSSYNEQFF. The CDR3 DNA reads TGTGCCAGCAGGTCTAGCGTTAGCTCCTACAATGAGCAGTTCTTC.

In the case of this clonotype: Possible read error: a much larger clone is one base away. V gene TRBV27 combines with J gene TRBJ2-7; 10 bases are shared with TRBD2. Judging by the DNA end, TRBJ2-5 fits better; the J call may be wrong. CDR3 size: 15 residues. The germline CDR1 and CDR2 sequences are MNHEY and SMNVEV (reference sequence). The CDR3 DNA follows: TGTGCCTGCAGTTTAAGCGGGGGGGCCGGGAAGACCCAGTACTTC. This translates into CACSLSGGAGKTQYF.

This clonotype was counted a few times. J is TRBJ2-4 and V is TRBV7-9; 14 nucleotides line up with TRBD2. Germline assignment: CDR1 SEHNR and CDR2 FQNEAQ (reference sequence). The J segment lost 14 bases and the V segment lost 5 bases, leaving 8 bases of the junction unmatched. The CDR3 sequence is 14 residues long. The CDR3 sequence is CASSRLAGGSEKYF. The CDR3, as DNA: TGTGCCAGCAGCCGACTAGCGGGAGGGAGTGAGAAGTACTTC.

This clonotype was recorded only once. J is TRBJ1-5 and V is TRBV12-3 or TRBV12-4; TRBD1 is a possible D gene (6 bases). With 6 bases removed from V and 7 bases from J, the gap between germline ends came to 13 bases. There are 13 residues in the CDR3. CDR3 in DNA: TGTGCCAGCAGGCTAGGGGGGGAGCAGCCCCAGCATTTT. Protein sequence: CASRLGGEQPQHF.

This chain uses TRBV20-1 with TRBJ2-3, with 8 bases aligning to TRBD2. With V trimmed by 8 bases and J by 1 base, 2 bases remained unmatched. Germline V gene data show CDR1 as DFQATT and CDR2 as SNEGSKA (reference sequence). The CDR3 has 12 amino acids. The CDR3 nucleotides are TGCAGTCGGGGGGGGGGCACAGATACGCAGTATTTT. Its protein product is CSRGGGTDTQYF.

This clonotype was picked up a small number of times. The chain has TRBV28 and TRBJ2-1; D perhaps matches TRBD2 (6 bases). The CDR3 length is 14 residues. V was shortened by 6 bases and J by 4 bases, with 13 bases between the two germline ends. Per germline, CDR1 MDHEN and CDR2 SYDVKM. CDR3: CASRSGRRYNEQFF. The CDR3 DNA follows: TGTGCCAGCAGGTCAGGGAGGCGGTACAATGAGCAGTTCTTC.

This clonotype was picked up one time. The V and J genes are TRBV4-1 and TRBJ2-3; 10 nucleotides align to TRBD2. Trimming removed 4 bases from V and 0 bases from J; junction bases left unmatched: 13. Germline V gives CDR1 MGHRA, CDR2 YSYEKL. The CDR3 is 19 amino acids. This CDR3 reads CASSPGLGSSGGSTDTQYF. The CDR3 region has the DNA TGCGCCAGCAGCCCTGGCCTTGGCAGTAGCGGGGGGAGCACAGATACGCAGTATTTT.

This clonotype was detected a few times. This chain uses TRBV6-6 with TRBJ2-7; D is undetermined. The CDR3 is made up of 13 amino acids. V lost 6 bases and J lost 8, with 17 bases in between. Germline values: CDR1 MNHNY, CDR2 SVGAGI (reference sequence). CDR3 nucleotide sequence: TGTGCCAGCAGCTCAAGTCCCGAGGCCAAGCAGTACTTC. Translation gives CASSSSPEAKQYF.

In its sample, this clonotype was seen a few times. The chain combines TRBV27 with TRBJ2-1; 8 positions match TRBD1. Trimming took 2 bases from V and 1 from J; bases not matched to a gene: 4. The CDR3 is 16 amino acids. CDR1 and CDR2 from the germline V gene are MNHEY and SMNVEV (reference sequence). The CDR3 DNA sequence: TGTGCCAGCAGTTTACCAGGGGGCGATTCCTACAATGAGCAGTTCTTC. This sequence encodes CASSLPGGDSYNEQFF.

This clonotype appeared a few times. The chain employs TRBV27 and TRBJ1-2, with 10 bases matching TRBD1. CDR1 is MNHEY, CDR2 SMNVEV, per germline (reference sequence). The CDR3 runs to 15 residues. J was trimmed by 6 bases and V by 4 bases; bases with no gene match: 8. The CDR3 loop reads CASSSPGQGFHGYTF. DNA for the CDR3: TGTGCCAGCAGTTCTCCGGGACAGGGGTTTCATGGCTACACCTTC.

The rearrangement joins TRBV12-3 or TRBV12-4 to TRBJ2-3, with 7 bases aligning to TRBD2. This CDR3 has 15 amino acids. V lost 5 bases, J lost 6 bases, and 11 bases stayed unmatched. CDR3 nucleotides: TGTGCCAGCAGTGAGGAGGCGGGAGTACGTGATACGCAGTATTTT. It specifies CASSEEAGVRDTQYF.

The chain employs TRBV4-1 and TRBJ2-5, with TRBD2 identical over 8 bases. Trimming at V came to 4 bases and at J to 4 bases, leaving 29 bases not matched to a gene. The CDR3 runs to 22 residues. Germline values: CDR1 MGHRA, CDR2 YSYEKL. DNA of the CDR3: TGCGCCAGCAGCCTAAGACAGGCCGGGACTAGAATTCTGATACGGGAGGGAGAGACCCAGTACTTC. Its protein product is CASSLRQAGTRILIREGETQYF.

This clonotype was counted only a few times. The CDR3 coding sequence is TGTGCCAGCAGCCCTCCGGGACAGGGTGACAAAAACATTCAGTACTTC. This codes for CASSPPGQGDKNIQYF. The chain combines TRBV7-2 with TRBJ2-4; 9 nucleotides align to TRBD1. The germline CDR1 and CDR2 sequences are SGHTA and FQGNSA. V shed 5 bases, J shed 3 bases, and the junction held 8 bases outside the gene matches. This CDR3 region has 16 residues.

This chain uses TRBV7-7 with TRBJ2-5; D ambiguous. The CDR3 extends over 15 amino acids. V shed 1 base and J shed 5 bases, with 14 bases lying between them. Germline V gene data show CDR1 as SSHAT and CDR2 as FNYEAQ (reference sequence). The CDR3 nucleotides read TGTGCCAGCAGCTTAGGTCAGGCTACGATGGAGACCCAGTACTTC. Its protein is CASSLGQATMETQYF.

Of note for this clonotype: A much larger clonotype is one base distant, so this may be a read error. In nucleotides, the CDR3 is TGTGCCAGCAGCGTAGCGGGGCCCACAGATACGCAGTATTTT. Translating it yields CASSVAGPTDTQYF. The V gene is TRBV7-9, the J gene TRBJ2-3; TRBD2 aligns across 8 bases. Germline V gene lookup returns CDR1 SEHNR and CDR2 FQNEAQ (reference sequence). The length of the CDR3 is 14 residues.

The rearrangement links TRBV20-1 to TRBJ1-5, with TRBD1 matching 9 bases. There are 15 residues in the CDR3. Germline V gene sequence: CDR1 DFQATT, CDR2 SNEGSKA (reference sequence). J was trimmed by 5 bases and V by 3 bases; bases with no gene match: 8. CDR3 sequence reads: CSASLPDRGDQPQHF. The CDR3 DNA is TGCAGTGCTAGCCTCCCTGACAGGGGGGATCAGCCCCAGCATTTT.

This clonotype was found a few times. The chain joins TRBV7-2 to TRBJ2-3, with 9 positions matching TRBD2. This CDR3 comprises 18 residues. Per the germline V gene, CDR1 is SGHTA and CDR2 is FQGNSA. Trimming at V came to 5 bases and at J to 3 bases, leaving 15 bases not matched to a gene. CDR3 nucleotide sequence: TGTGCCAGCAGCCAGGCGGGGGGGATTGGGAGGGTTACAGATACGCAGTATTTT. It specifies CASSQAGGIGRVTDTQYF.

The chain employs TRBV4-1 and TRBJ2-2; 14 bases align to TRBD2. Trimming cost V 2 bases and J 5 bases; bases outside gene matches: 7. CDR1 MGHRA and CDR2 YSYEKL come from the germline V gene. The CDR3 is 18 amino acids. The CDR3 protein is CASSQWGLAGVGTGELFF. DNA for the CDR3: TGCGCCAGCAGCCAATGGGGACTAGCGGGAGTCGGTACCGGGGAGCTGTTTTTT.

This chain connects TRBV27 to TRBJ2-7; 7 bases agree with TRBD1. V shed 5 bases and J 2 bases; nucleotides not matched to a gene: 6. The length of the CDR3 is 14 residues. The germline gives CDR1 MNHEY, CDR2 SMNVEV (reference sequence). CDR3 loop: CASSTDRDTYEQYF. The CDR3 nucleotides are TGTGCCAGCAGTACAGACAGGGATACCTACGAGCAGTACTTC.

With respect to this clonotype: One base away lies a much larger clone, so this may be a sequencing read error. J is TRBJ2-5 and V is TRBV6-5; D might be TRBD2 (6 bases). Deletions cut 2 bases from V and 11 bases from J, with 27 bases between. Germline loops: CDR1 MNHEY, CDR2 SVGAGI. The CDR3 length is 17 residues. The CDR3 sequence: CASSYTVYGGSNNEQYF. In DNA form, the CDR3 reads TGTGCCAGCAGTTACACCGTATATGGAGGGTCAAACAATGAGCAGTACTTC.